This T cell receptor (beta chain) was sequenced for a study of T-cell memory formation after mild COVID-19. Study as a whole: For the most part, TCR clusters were specific to one donor. Overall study findings and caveats: Clones shrinking between day 15 and 85 showed a balanced CD4/CD8 split, and those that grew later tilted toward CD4+. Several responding clones turned up in pre-infection memory, indicating that cross-reactive memory may have taken part. Contracting CD8+ clones were enriched in EMRA, CD4+ mainly in CM and EM.

Comments on this clonotype: The target antigen is unknown.

One entry per CDR3 protein results from TCRdb running MiXCR on the 5' RACE reads. The profile shows 200,000 to 250,000 distinct CDR3 sequences, about a sixth of them singletons. Trimming removed 5 bases from V and 0 bases from J, with 15 bases in between. Germline loops: CDR1 SGHTA, CDR2 FQGTGA. The CDR3 loop spans 16 amino acids. The specimen was PBMCs or a T cell subset sorted from them (not recorded which). The chain recombines TRBV7-3 with TRBJ2-3; D unresolved. This receptor was identified in a man between 18 and 35 years old who had mild COVID-19 (a few samples of this study predate the infection). Cell type and time point are not known. CDR3 in amino acids: CASSPTPVFSTDTQYF. The CDR3 DNA sequence: TGTGCCAGCAGCCCGACCCCGGTGTTCAGCACAGATACGCAGTATTTT.